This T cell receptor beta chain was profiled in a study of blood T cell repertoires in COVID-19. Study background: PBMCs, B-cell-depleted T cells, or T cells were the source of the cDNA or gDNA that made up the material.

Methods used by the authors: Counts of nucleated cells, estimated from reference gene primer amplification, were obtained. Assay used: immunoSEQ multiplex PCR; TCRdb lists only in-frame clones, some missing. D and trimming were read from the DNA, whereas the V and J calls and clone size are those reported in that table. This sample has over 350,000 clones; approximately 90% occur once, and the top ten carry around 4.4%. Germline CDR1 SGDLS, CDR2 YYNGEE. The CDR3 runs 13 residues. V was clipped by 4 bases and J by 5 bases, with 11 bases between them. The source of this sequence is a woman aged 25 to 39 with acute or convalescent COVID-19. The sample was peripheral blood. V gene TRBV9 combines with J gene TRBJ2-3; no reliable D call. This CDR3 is CASSPALRDTQYF. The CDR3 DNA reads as TGTGCCAGCAGCCCCGCTTTGCGAGATACGCAGTATTTT.